These T cell receptor beta chains were read from a single sample in a study of shared clonotypes between healthy human individuals. Clones were sequenced by immunoSEQ multiplex PCR, and TCRdb holds only the in-frame ones, with some missing. The data show about 480,000 clones, approximately 79% seen once. The sample was PBMCs. These receptor sequences come from a woman in her 40s in good health. Some clones in this sample may be carry-over from other donors' samples. Each CDR3 is given with its conserved first and last residue. D genes are given only for firm matches. Clone size, where shown, is once, few, many, or a class for clones that have expanded.

CDR3 DNA	CDR3 protein	V gene	D gene	J gene	CDR3 length	clone size
TGTGCCAGCAGCCAAGCCCAGGGTCCCTACGAGCAGTACTTC	CASSQAQGPYEQYF	TRBV4-2	.	TRBJ2-7	14	.
TGTGCCTCACAACGGGGGACAGGGGTGGAAAAACTGTTTTTT	CASQRGTGVEKLFF	TRBV30	TRBD1	TRBJ1-4	14	.
TGTGCCAGCTCACCCTCGACAGGGTTGGACTATGGCTACACCTTC	CASSPSTGLDYGYTF	TRBV18	TRBD1	TRBJ1-2	15	.
TGTGCCAGTAGTTCCCTCCCCCCTAGCAATCAGCCCCAGCATTTT	CASSSLPPSNQPQHF	TRBV19	.	TRBJ1-5	15	.
TGTGCCAGCAGTGAATTGGGACGGACGGCGTACACCTTC	CASSELGRTAYTF	TRBV25-1	.	TRBJ1-2	13	.
TGTGCCAGCAGCCTGGCGGAGTTGAACACTGAAGCTTTCTTT	CASSLAELNTEAFF	TRBV5-6	.	TRBJ1-1	14	.
TGTGCCAGCAGTTTTGGGGAGGCGGGCTACACCTTC	CASSFGEAGYTF	TRBV28	.	TRBJ1-2	12	.
TGTGCCAGCAGCAGTGGGTCAGGGGACGTCTACAATGAGCAGTTCTTC	CASSSGSGDVYNEQFF	TRBV7-3	.	TRBJ2-1	16	.
TGTGCCAGCAGCTTACAGGGGAGGGGGACCTACGAGCAGTACTTC	CASSLQGRGTYEQYF	TRBV5-4	.	TRBJ2-7	15	once
TGTGCCAGCAGCTTGTACGGGGGAGACGGTGAAAAGCTGTTTTTT	CASSLYGGDGEKLFF	TRBV5-5	.	TRBJ1-4	15	.
TGCGCCAGCAGCTTGGCACTGAGCTCCTACAATGAGCAGTTCTTC	CASSLALSSYNEQFF	TRBV5-1	.	TRBJ2-1	15	.
TGTGCCAGCAGCCCGACAGGGTTCGACTATGGCTACACCTTC	CASSPTGFDYGYTF	TRBV7-8	TRBD1	TRBJ1-2	14	once
TGTGCCAGCAGGGCAGGGGCAGGAAACACCATATATTTT	CASRAGAGNTIYF	TRBV7-9	.	TRBJ1-3	13	.
TGTGCCAGCAGTCGTTCAGGGGGCTTTAACGAGCAGTACTTC	CASSRSGGFNEQYF	TRBV27	TRBD1	TRBJ2-7	14	.
TGTGCCAGTACCAAGGGACTAGCGGCCTCCTACGAGCAGTACTTC	CASTKGLAASYEQYF	TRBV19	TRBD2	TRBJ2-7	15	.
TGTGCCAGCAGTGATTCCCTGGGGAGCGCCGATACGCAGTATTTT	CASSDSLGSADTQYF	TRBV25-1	.	TRBJ2-3	15	.
TGTGCCAGCACCTCGCCCGGCAGTTACGAGCAGTACTTC	CASTSPGSYEQYF	TRBV28	.	TRBJ2-7	13	.
TGTGCCAGCAGCGTAGACGGCCTCTACTACGAGCAGTACTTC	CASSVDGLYYEQYF	TRBV9	.	TRBJ2-7	14	.
TGTGCCAGCAGCCATCCCCGGACTAGCGGGGAGGAGCAGTTCTTC	CASSHPRTSGEEQFF	TRBV4-2	TRBD2	TRBJ2-1	15	.
TGTGCCAGCAGTGGTACACCGGGACAGGGTGGGGCAGATACGCAGTATTTT	CASSGTPGQGGADTQYF	TRBV6-1	TRBD1	TRBJ2-3	17	.
TGTGCCAGCAGCTTGCTCGCCGGTACCTACAATGAGCAGTTCTTC	CASSLLAGTYNEQFF	TRBV7-9	.	TRBJ2-1	15	few
TGTGCCAGCAGTCAGACCCACACCGGGGAGCTGTTTTTT	CASSQTHTGELFF	TRBV6-5	.	TRBJ2-2	13	.
TGTGCCGCCGGGGCAAATAGCGATCAGCCCCAGCATTTT	CAAGANSDQPQHF	TRBV2	.	TRBJ1-5	13	.
TGTGCCAGCAGCAGTAGCGGGACGGGCAAAAACATTCAGTACTTC	CASSSSGTGKNIQYF	TRBV28	TRBD2	TRBJ2-4	15	.
TGTGCCAGCACTCAGGGGGCTTATAACTATGGCTACACCTTC	CASTQGAYNYGYTF	TRBV2	TRBD1	TRBJ1-2	14	.
TGTGCCAGTAGTCCCCGGGACTATCCGGTCTACGAGCAGTACTTC	CASSPRDYPVYEQYF	TRBV19	TRBD2	TRBJ2-7	15	.
TGCGCCAGCAGGCGGGGGACAGGGAGCACCGGGGAGCTGTTTTTT	CASRRGTGSTGELFF	TRBV5-1	TRBD1	TRBJ2-2	15	.
TGTGCCAGCAGTATTTGGACAGGGGGCCTTGGCAATCAGCCCCAGCATTTT	CASSIWTGGLGNQPQHF	TRBV28	TRBD1	TRBJ1-5	17	.
TGCGCCAGCAGCAAGGGACAGGGGGCCTCCTACGAGCAGTACTTC	CASSKGQGASYEQYF	TRBV4-1	TRBD1	TRBJ2-7	15	.
TGTGCCAGCAGCCCTCTAGCGGGTAGGGCCTTCTACAATGAGCAGTTCTTC	CASSPLAGRAFYNEQFF	TRBV27	TRBD2	TRBJ2-1	17	.
TGTGCCAGCAGCTTAGTACTTAGGAAAGATACGCAGTATTTT	CASSLVLRKDTQYF	TRBV7-2	.	TRBJ2-3	14	.
TGTGCCAGCAGCTTAAATCCCGGCCCCGGCTACGAGCAGTACTTC	CASSLNPGPGYEQYF	TRBV7-3	.	TRBJ2-7	15	.
TGTGCCATCAGTGCGGGTGGCTCCGCGAACACCGGGGAGCTGTTTTTT	CAISAGGSANTGELFF	TRBV10-3	.	TRBJ2-2	16	few
TGCGCCAGCAGCCAAGATCGGGAACAGCCCCAGCATTTT	CASSQDREQPQHF	TRBV4-3	.	TRBJ1-5	13	many
TGTGCCAGCAGCTTAACCCCCGTGATCTACGAGCAGTACTTC	CASSLTPVIYEQYF	TRBV11-2	.	TRBJ2-7	14	.
TGTGCCAGCAGCGTCACCGGGACAGGGAACACCGGGGAGCTGTTTTTT	CASSVTGTGNTGELFF	TRBV9	TRBD1	TRBJ2-2	16	few
TGCAGCGTTCCCCGGATGGGAGGTACTGAAGCTTTCTTT	CSVPRMGGTEAFF	TRBV29-1	.	TRBJ1-1	13	.
TGTGCCTGGAGCTTATTAGATGAGCAGTACTTC	CAWSLLDEQYF	TRBV30	.	TRBJ2-7	11	few
TGTGCCAGCAACCTCTCGGGAGGGGAGGGACAGCCCCAGCATTTT	CASNLSGGEGQPQHF	TRBV9	.	TRBJ1-5	15	.
TGCAGCTCCGGGACTAGCGACGAGCAGTACTTC	CSSGTSDEQYF	TRBV29-1	TRBD2	TRBJ2-7	11	.
TGTGCCACCAGCAGGGGTCGGCGGGAGGGCCTAGACGAGCAGTACTTC	CATSRGRREGLDEQYF	TRBV15	TRBD2	TRBJ2-7	16	.
TGTGCCAGCAGCCTTTGGCGCTCAGGCGGCTACGAGCAGTACTTC	CASSLWRSGGYEQYF	TRBV4-2	.	TRBJ2-7	15	.
TGTGCCAGCAGCTTAGGGAGGGGAGAGACCCAGTACTTC	CASSLGRGETQYF	TRBV7-3	TRBD2	TRBJ2-5	13	.
TGTGCCAGCACCCCGATGGGACAGGTCGTCGACGAGCAGTACTTC	CASTPMGQVVDEQYF	TRBV6-1	TRBD1	TRBJ2-7	15	.
TGTGCCTGGAGTTCGACAGGGGCTGACTACTATGGCTACACCTTC	CAWSSTGADYYGYTF	TRBV30	TRBD1	TRBJ1-2	15	many
TGTGCCAGCAGTCGACAGATAAACTATGGCTACACCTTC	CASSRQINYGYTF	TRBV6-1	.	TRBJ1-2	13	.
TGTGCCAGCTCGCCAGGGATTTCGGACACTGAAGCTTTCTTT	CASSPGISDTEAFF	TRBV18	.	TRBJ1-1	14	.
TGTGCCAGCAAACAGGGGGGTAATGAAAAACTGTTTTTT	CASKQGGNEKLFF	TRBV28	TRBD1	TRBJ1-4	13	.
TGCGCCAGCAGCCATTCTAGCGGGAGGCCGTACGAGCAGTACTTC	CASSHSSGRPYEQYF	TRBV4-3	TRBD2	TRBJ2-7	15	.
TGTGCCAGCAGCTTACGTGGGATCGGGACAGATACGCAGTATTTT	CASSLRGIGTDTQYF	TRBV7-9	.	TRBJ2-3	15	.
TGTGCCAGCAGTTCCCCGGGACTAGCGGATTACAATGAGCAGTTCTTC	CASSSPGLADYNEQFF	TRBV28	TRBD2	TRBJ2-1	16	.
TGCGCCAGCAGCTTGAGACGGCCCTTCCTAGCGGGGTACTACAATGAGCAGTTCTTC	CASSLRRPFLAGYYNEQFF	TRBV5-1	TRBD2	TRBJ2-1	19	once
TGCAGCGTTGAAACTAGCGGGAGATTTGATACGCAGTATTTT	CSVETSGRFDTQYF	TRBV29-1	TRBD2	TRBJ2-3	14	.
TGTGCCAGCAGTGAACTAGCGGGAGACGGGCAAAACATTCAGTACTTC	CASSELAGDGQNIQYF	TRBV6-1	TRBD2	TRBJ2-4	16	.